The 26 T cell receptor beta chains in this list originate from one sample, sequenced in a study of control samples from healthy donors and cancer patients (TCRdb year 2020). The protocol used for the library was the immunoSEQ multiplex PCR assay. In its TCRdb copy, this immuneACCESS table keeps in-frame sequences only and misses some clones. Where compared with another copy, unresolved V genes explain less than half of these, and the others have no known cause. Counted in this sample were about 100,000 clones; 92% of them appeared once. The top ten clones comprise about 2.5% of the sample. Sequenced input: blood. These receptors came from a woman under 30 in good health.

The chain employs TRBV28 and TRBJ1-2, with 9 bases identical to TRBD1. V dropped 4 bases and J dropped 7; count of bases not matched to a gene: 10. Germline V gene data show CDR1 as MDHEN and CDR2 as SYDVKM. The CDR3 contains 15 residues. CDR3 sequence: CASSYGTGITGGYTF. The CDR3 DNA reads TGTGCCAGCAGTTATGGGACAGGGATTACGGGTGGCTACACCTTC.

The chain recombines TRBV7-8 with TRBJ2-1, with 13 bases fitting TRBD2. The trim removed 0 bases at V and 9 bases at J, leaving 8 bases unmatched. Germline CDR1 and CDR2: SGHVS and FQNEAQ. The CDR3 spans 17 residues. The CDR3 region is CASSLARTSGGSSEQFF. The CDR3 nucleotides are TGTGCCAGCAGCTTAGCGAGGACTAGCGGGGGAAGTAGTGAGCAGTTCTTC.

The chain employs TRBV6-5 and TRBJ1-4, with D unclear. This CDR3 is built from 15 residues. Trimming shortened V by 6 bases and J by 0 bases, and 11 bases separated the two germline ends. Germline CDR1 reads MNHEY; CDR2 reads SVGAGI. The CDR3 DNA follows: TGTGCCAGCAGACCCCCACAGCCAACTAATGAAAAACTGTTTTTT. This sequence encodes CASRPPQPTNEKLFF.

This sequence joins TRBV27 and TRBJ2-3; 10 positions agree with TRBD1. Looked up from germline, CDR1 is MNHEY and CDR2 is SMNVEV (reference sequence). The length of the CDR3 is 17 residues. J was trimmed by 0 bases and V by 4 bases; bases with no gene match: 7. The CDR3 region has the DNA TGTGCCAGCAGTTGGGGGACAGGGGCTCTGAGCACAGATACGCAGTATTTT. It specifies CASSWGTGALSTDTQYF.

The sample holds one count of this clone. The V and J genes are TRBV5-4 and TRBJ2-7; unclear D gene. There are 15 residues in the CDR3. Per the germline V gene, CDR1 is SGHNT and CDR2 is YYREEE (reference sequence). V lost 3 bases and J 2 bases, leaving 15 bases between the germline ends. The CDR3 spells CASSSLGKGTYEQYF. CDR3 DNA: TGTGCCAGCAGCTCCCTAGGCAAGGGCACCTACGAGCAGTACTTC. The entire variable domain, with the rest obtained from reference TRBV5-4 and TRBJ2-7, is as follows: ETGVTQSPTHLIKTRGQQVTLRCSSQSGHNTVSWYQQALGQGPQFIFQYYREEENGRGNFPPRFSGLQFPNYSSELNVNALELDDSALYLCASSSLGKGTYEQYFGPGTRLTVT.

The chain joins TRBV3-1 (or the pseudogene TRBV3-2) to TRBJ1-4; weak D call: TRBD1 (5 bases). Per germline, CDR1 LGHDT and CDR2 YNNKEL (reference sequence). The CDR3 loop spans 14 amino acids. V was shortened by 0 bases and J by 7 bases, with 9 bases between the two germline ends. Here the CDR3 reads CASSQDGGGEKLFF. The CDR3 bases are TGTGCCAGCAGCCAAGATGGGGGAGGTGAAAAACTGTTTTTT.

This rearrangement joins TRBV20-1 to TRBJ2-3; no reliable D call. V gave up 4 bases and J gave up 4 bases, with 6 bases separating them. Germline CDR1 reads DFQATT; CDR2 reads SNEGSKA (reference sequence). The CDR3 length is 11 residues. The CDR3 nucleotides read TGCAGTGCTACCCAGTCAGATACGCAGTATTTT. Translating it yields CSATQSDTQYF.

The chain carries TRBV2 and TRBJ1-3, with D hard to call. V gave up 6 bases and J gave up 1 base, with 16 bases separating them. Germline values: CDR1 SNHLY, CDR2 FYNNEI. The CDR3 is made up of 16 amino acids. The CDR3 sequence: CASSETSGGSGNTIYF. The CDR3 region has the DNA TGTGCCAGCAGCGAAACCTCAGGAGGGTCTGGAAACACCATATATTTT.

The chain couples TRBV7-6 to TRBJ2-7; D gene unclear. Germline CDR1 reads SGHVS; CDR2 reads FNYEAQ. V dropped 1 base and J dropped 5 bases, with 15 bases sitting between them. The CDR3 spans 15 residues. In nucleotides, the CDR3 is TGTGCCAGCAGCTTAGAGGGAAGAAGCGTCCACGAGCAGTACTTC. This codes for CASSLEGRSVHEQYF. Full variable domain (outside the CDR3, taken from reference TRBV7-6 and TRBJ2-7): GAGVSQSPRYKVTKRGQDVALRCDPISGHVSLYWYRQALGQGPEFLTYFNYEAQQDKSGLPNDRFSAERPEGSISTLTIQRTEQRDSAMYRCASSLEGRSVHEQYFGPGTRLTVT.

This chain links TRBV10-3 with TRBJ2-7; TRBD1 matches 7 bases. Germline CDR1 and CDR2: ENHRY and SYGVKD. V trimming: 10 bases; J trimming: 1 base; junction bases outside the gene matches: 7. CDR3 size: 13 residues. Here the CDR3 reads CATGTGVSYEQYF. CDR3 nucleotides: TGTGCCACCGGAACAGGGGTATCCTACGAGCAGTACTTC.

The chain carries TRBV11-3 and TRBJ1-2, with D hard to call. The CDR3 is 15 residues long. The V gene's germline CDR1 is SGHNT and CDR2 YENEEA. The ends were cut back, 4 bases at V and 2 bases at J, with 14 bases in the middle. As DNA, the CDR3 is TGTGCCAGCAGCTCAGGCGGGAAGAAGAACTATGGCTACACCTTC. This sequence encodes CASSSGGKKNYGYTF.

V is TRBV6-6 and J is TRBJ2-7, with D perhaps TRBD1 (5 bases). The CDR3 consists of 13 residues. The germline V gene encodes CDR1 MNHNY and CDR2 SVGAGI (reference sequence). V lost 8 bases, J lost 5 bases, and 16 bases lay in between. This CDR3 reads CASQATVQDEQYF. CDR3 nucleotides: TGTGCCAGCCAGGCGACAGTACAAGACGAGCAGTACTTC.

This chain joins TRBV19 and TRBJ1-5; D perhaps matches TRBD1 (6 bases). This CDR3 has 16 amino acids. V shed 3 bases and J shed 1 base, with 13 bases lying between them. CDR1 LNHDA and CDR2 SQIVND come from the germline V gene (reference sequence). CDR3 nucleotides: TGTGCCAGTAGTATTTTCCCAGGGGCCAGCAATCAGCCCCAGCATTTT. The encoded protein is CASSIFPGASNQPQHF.

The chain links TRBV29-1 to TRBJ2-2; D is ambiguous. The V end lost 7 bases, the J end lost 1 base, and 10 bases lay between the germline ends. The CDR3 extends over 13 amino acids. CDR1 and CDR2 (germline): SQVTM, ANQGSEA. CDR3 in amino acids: CSGVAENTGELFF. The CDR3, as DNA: TGCAGCGGGGTGGCGGAGAACACCGGGGAGCTGTTTTTT.

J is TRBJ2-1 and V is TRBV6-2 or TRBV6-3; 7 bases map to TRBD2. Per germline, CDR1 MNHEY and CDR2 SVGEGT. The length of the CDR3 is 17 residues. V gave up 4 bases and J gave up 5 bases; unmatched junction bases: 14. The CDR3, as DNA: TGTGCCAGCAGTTCTTCTCCCCGGCGGGAGATCCACAATGAGCAGTTCTTC. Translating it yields CASSSSPRREIHNEQFF.

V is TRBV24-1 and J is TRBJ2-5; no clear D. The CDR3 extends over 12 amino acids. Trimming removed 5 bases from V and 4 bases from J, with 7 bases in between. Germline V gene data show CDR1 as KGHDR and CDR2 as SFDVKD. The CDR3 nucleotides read TGTGCCACCAGTGTCCCGGGAGAGACCCAGTACTTC. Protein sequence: CATSVPGETQYF.

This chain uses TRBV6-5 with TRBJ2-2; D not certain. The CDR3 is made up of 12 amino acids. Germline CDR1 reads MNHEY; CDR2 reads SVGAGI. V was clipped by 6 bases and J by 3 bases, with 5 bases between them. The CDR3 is CASRRYTGELFF. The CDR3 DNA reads TGTGCCAGCAGACGATACACCGGGGAGCTGTTTTTT.

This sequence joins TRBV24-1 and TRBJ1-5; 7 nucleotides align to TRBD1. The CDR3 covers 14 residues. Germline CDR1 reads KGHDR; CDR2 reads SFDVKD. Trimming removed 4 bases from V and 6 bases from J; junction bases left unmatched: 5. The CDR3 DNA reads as TGTGCCACCAGTGAGACAGGGCTAGGTCAGCCCCAGCATTTT. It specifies CATSETGLGQPQHF.

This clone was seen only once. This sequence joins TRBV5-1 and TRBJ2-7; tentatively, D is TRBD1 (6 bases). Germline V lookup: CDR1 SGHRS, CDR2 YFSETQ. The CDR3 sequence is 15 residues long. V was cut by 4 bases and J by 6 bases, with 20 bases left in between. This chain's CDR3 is CASSPFLQGVGEQYF. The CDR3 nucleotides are TGCGCCAGCAGCCCATTTCTACAGGGCGTAGGCGAGCAGTACTTC. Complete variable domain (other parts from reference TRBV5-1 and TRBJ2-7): KAGVTQTPRYLIKTRGQQVTLSCSPISGHRSVSWYQQTPGQGLQFLFEYFSETQRNKGNFPGRFSGRQFSNSRSEMNVSTLELGDSALYLCASSPFLQGVGEQYFGPGTRLTVT.

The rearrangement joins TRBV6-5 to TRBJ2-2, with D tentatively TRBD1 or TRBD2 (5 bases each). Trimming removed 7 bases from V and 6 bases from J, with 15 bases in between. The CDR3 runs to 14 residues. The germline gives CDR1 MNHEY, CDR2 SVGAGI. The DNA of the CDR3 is TGTGCCAGCACCCGGGCCCGGGGCTCCGGGGAGCTGTTTTTT. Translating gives CASTRARGSGELFF.

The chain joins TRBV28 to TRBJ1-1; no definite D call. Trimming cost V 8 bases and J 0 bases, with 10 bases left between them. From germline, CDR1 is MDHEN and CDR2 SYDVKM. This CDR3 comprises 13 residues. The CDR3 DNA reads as TGTGCCAGCTCCCCCAGGATGAACACTGAAGCTTTCTTT. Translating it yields CASSPRMNTEAFF.

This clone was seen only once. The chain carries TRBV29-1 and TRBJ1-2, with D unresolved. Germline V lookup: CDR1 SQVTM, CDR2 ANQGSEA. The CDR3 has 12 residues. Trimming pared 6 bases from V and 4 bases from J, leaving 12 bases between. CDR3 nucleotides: TGCAGCGTGGGAGACACTATCTATGGCTACACCTTC. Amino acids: CSVGDTIYGYTF. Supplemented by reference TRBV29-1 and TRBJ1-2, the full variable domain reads SAVISQKPSRDICQRGTSLTIQCQVDSQVTMMFWYRQQPGQSLTLIATANQGSEATYESGFVIDKFPISRPNLTFSTLTVSNMSPEDSSIYLCSVGDTIYGYTFGSGTRLTVV.

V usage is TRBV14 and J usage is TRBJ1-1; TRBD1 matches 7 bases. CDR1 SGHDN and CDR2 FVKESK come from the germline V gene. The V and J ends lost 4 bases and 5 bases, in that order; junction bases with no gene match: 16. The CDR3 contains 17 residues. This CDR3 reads CASSPGWRTGFRTEAFF. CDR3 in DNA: TGTGCCAGCAGCCCAGGGTGGCGGACAGGATTTCGAACTGAAGCTTTCTTT.

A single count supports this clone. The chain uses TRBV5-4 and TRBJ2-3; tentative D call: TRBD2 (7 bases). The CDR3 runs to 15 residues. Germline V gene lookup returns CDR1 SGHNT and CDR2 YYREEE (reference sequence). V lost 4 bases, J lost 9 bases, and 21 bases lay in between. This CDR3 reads CASSGEGHVQITQYF. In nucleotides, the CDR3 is TGTGCCAGCAGCGGGGAGGGACACGTGCAGATAACGCAGTATTTT. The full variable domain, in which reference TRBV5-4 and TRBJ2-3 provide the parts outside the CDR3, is ETGVTQSPTHLIKTRGQQVTLRCSSQSGHNTVSWYQQALGQGPQFIFQYYREEENGRGNFPPRFSGLQFPNYSSELNVNALELDDSALYLCASSGEGHVQITQYFGPGTRLTVL.

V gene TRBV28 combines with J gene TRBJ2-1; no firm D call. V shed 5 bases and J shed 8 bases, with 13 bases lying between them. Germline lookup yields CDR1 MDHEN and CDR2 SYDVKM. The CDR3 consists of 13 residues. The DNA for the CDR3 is TGTGCCAGCAGTCCCCAATTCTTCTATGAGCAGTTCTTC. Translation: CASSPQFFYEQFF. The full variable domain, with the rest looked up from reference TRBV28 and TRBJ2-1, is DVKVTQSSRYLVKRTGEKVFLECVQDMDHENMFWYRQDPGLGLRLIYFSYDVKMKEKGDIPEGYSVSREKKERFSLILESASTNQTSMYLCASSPQFFYEQFFGPGTRLTVL.

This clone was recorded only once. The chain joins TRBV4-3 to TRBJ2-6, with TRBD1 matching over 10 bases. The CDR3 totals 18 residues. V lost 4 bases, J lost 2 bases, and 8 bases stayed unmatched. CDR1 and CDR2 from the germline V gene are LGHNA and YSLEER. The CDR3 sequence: CASSPEGTGATGANVLTF. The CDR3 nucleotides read TGCGCCAGCAGCCCCGAGGGGACAGGGGCGACTGGGGCCAACGTCCTGACTTTC.